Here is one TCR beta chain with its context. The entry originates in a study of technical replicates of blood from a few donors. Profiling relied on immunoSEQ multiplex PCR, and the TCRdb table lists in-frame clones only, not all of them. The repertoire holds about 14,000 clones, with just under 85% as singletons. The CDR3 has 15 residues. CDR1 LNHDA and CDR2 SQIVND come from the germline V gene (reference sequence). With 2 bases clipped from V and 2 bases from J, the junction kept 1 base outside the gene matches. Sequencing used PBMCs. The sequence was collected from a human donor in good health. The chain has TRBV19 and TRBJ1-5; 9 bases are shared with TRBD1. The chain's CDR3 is CASSIRQGGNQPQHF. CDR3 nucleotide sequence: TGTGCCAGTAGTATAAGACAGGGGGGCAATCAGCCCCAGCATTTT. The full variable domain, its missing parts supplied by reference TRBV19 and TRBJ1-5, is DGGITQSPKYLFRKEGQNVTLSCEQNLNHDAMYWYRQDPGQGLRLIYYSQIVNDFQKGDIAEGYSVSREKKESFPLTVTSAQKNPTAFYLCASSIRQGGNQPQHFGDGTRLSIL.